This TCR beta chain was identified in a study of shared T cell receptors in the human thymus (TCRdb year 2021). The study in broad terms: The study examined how self-reactive, shared T-cell receptor alpha chains are generated in the human thymus.

The CDR3 sequence holds 14 residues, the cysteine and phenylalanine included. CDR3 DNA is the only sequence kept; it has 42 bases, read in frame from the first base. CDR1 and CDR2 are read off the germline V gene as SNHLY and FYNNEI. V lost 5 bases and J lost 6 bases; the stretch between them is 13 bases long. The library was generated by the immunoSEQ multiplex PCR assay. TCRdb's version of the immuneACCESS table is confined to in-frame rearrangements and falls short of the full clone set. An unresolved V gene accounts for under half of the shortfall where checked; the remainder is of unknown origin. This sample has 500,000 to 750,000 clones in its table, and 88% of those were observed once. Clones ranked in the top ten supply 0.0095% to 0.012% of the sample. In regard to this clone: Its antigen has not been determined. Nothing much larger sits one base from this clone, and base qualities are not available.

These data also featured in a second study, about human thymus T cells. Reported in the second study: Immunologically healthy infants undergoing open corrective cardiac surgery for congenital heart defects in Finland were used as donors. The thymus tissue came from surgical resects taken out during corrective cardiac surgery. Usage of V and J gene segments appeared to be biased in both the thymic and the peripheral blood repertoires. According to the related research, thymic TCR repertoires were highly overlapping among unrelated individuals. The study used under 10 infant thymus samples plus four related peripheral blood samples to characterize TCR alpha and beta repertoires. The infant donors were about 7 to 250 days old, and the cohort included six or seven males and a couple of females. Thymocytes were released mechanically from tissue and stored at -70 °C as pellets of about 8.5-31 million cells. Genomic DNA was extracted from frozen cell pellets with a QIAsymphony instrument. Using the immunoSEQ multiplex PCR assay, the TCRB and TCRAD loci were amplified from a standardized quantity of quality-controlled genomic DNA. Amplicons spanned the V(D)J region at a length sufficient to cover the CDR3 and identify V and J genes. Amplicon sequencing was performed on an Illumina platform through the commercial immunoSEQ service. Corrections for primer bias and sequencing errors followed previously described methods, while TCRAD and TCRB definitions were based on the IMGT database. Analysis of the repertoires was done with immunoSEQ Analyzer 3.0 and VDJTools and included basic statistics, V/J segment usage, diversity estimates, rarefaction and pairwise overlap. Diversity was estimated with Chao1, ChaoE, Efron-Thisted, Shannon and inverse Simpson indices, and also on datasets down-sampled to the smallest sample. Repertoire overlap was assessed by strict matching of CDR3 nucleotide sequence, V gene and J gene, and clustering was done by Jaccard-based multidimensional scaling. On average, about 800,000 unique TCRB clonotypes were obtained from thymus samples, compared with about 84,000 from blood samples.

Sequenced material: thymocytes. The rearrangement combines TRBV2 with TRBJ2-2; the D gene identity is not certain. This receptor was identified in a boy under two years old with a congenital heart defect. Donor details come from another sample of the same person, matched by shared clones. CDR3 reads: CASSRYVRAGELFF. The DNA sequence reads TGTGCCAGCAGTCGCTACGTCCGGGCCGGGGAGCTGTTTTTT.